This T cell receptor (beta chain) was recorded in a study of blood T cell repertoires in COVID-19. Across the whole study: Samples of COVID-19 (acute and convalescent) were obtained from the United States, Italy and Spain. PBMCs, B-cell-depleted T cells, or T cells provided the cDNA or gDNA that made up the material.

Original handling: Using reference gene primer amplification, nucleated cell counts were estimated. Generated by immunoSEQ multiplex PCR, the TCRdb table keeps only in-frame clones and is missing some. V, J and clone size reflect that table, while D and trimming were determined from the DNA. The sample has 250,000 or so clones; roughly 85% are singletons. Looked up from germline, CDR1 is SGHDT and CDR2 is YYEEEE. The CDR3 runs 14 residues. V shed 2 bases and J 3 bases; nucleotides not matched to a gene: 4. V gene TRBV5-6 combines with J gene TRBJ2-7, with 8 positions matching TRBD1. This receptor was identified in a woman aged 18 to 35 with acute or convalescent COVID-19. The material sequenced was peripheral blood. The CDR3 loop reads CASSFGQGYYEQYF. For the CDR3, the DNA is TGTGCCAGCAGCTTCGGACAGGGATACTACGAGCAGTACTTC.